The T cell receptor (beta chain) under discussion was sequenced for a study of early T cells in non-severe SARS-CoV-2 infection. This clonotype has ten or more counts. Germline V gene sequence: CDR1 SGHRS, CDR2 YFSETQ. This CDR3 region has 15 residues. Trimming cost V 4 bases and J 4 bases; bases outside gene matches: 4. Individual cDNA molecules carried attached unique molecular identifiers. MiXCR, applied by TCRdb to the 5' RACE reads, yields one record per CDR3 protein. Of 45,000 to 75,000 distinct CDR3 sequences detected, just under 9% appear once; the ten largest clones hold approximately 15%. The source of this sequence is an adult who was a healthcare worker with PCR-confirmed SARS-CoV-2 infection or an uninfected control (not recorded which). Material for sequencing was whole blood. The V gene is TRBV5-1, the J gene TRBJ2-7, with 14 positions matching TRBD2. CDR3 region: CASSAGLAGGYEQYF. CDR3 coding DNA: TGCGCCAGCAGCGCCGGACTAGCGGGAGGTTACGAGCAGTACTTC.